Shown below are 9 T cell receptor beta chains from a single sample sequenced in a study of T-cell memory formation after mild COVID-19. Each CDR3 protein is one row after TCRdb ran MiXCR on the 5' RACE reads. Here the sample spans roughly 45,000 distinct CDR3 sequences, 27% being singletons. Sequencing input: PBMCs or a T cell subset sorted from them (not recorded which). These TCRs come from a man aged 18 to 29 who had mild COVID-19 (a few samples of this study predate the infection). Cell type and time point are not known.

This sequence joins TRBV24-1 and TRBJ1-1; D unclear. The CDR3 totals 14 residues. From germline, CDR1 is KGHDR and CDR2 SFDVKD. The ends were cut back, 9 bases at V and 1 base at J, with 14 bases in the middle. The CDR3 is CATRPPGGNTEAFF. CDR3 bases: TGTGCCACCCGCCCCCCGGGCGGGAACACTGAAGCTTTCTTT.

V gene TRBV4-1 combines with J gene TRBJ1-1; D remains ambiguous. Deletions cut 6 bases from V and 1 base from J, with 15 bases between. This CDR3 has 15 amino acids. Per the germline V gene, CDR1 is MGHRA and CDR2 is YSYEKL. The CDR3, as DNA: TGCGCCAGCAGGTCTAAAGCGACGGAGAACACTGAAGCTTTCTTT. It encodes CASRSKATENTEAFF.

This clonotype appeared many times. The rearrangement uses TRBV20-1 and TRBJ2-3, with D perhaps matching TRBD2 (7 bases). The CDR3 consists of 15 residues. The V end was cut by 2 bases, the J end by 4 bases, with 16 bases between. Germline assignment: CDR1 DFQATT and CDR2 SNEGSKA (reference sequence). The CDR3 DNA follows: TGCAGTGCTAGAAGGGGGAGGGAGCGTCCAGATACGCAGTATTTT. This translates into CSARRGRERPDTQYF.

This clonotype turned up a few times. This CDR3 is CASSRDRTFQETQYF. The CDR3 nucleotides read TGTGCCAGCAGTCGAGACAGGACGTTCCAAGAGACCCAGTACTTC. This chain uses TRBV6-2 or TRBV6-3 with TRBJ2-5; D possibly corresponds to TRBD1 (6 bases). CDR1 and CDR2 (germline): MNHEY, SVGEGT. Trimming removed 5 bases from V and 1 base from J, with 14 bases in between. The CDR3 totals 15 residues.

The chain's CDR3 is CASSPNRGKSGDTQYF. CDR3 nucleotide sequence: TGTGCCAGCAGCCCAAACAGGGGGAAGTCGGGAGATACGCAGTATTTT. The J gene is TRBJ2-3, the V gene TRBV7-9, with TRBD1 matching over 8 bases. This CDR3 has 16 amino acids. CDR1 is SEHNR, CDR2 FQNEAQ, per germline (reference sequence). V lost 5 bases to trimming and J lost 5 bases; unmatched junction nucleotides: 12.

The genes are TRBV4-3 and TRBJ1-2; D might be TRBD1 (5 bases). This CDR3 spans 16 amino acids. CDR1 is LGHNA and CDR2 is YSLEER in the germline V gene. V lost 4 bases and J lost 2, with 17 bases in between. The CDR3 bases are TGCGCCAGCAGCCCGGGACTACTGAACGGGAACTATGGCTACACCTTC. Protein product: CASSPGLLNGNYGYTF.

The chain carries TRBV7-9 and TRBJ1-1, with D possibly TRBD1 on 6 matching bases. V dropped 5 bases and J dropped 1 base, with 14 bases sitting between them. The germline V gene has CDR1 SEHNR and CDR2 FQNEAQ (reference sequence). The CDR3 extends over 15 amino acids. The CDR3, as DNA: TGTGCCAGCAGCCTACTTAGGGGGGGGAACACTGAAGCTTTCTTT. This encodes CASSLLRGGNTEAFF.

This clonotype was observed a handful of times. This chain uses TRBV18 with TRBJ2-3; 9 bases are a match to TRBD1. The CDR3 covers 18 residues. J gave up 0 bases and V 0 bases, and 7 bases lay outside the gene matches. Germline assignment: CDR1 KGHSH and CDR2 LQKENI. For the CDR3, the DNA is TGTGCCAGCTCACCACCAGAAATTACAGGGGGCAGCACAGATACGCAGTATTTT. This gives the protein CASSPPEITGGSTDTQYF.

The chain combines TRBV4-3 with TRBJ2-3; no reliable D call. The V and J ends lost 0 bases and 0 bases respectively, with 10 bases between them. The CDR3 has 16 amino acids. Per germline, CDR1 LGHNA and CDR2 YSLEER. The CDR3 loop is CASSQEWGPSTDTQYF. The CDR3 coding sequence is TGCGCCAGCAGCCAAGAGTGGGGTCCTAGCACAGATACGCAGTATTTT.